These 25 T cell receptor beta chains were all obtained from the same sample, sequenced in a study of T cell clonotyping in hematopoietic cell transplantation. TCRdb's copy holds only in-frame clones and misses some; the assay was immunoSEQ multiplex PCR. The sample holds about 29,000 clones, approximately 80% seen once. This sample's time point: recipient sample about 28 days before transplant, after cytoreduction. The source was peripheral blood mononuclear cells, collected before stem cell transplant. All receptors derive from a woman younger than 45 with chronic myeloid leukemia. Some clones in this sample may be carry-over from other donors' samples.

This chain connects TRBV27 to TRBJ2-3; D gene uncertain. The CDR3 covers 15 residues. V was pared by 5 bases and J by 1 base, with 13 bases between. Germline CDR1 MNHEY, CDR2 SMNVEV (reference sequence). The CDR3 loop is CASSTPLNGTDTQYF. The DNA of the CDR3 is TGTGCCAGCAGTACCCCACTGAATGGCACAGATACGCAGTATTTT.

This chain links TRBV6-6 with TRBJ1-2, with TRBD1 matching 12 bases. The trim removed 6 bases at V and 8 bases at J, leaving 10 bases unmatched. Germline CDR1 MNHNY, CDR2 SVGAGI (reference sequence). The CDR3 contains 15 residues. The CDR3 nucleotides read TGTGCCAGCAGACCACCGGGACAGGGGGCGGAAGGCTACACCTTC. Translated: CASRPPGQGAEGYTF.

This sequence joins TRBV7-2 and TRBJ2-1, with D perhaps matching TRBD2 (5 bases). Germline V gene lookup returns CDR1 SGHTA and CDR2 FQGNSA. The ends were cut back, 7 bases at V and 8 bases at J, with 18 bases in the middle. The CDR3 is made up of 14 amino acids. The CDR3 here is CASTQPGSVHEQFF. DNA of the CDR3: TGTGCCAGCACCCAACCAGGTAGCGTGCATGAGCAGTTCTTC.

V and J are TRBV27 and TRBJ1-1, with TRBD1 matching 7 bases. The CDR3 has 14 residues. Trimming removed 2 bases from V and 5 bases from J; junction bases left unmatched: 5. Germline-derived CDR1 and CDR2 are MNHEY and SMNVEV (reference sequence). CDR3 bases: TGTGCCAGCAGTTTAACACAGGGGTGGACTGAAGCTTTCTTT. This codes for CASSLTQGWTEAFF.

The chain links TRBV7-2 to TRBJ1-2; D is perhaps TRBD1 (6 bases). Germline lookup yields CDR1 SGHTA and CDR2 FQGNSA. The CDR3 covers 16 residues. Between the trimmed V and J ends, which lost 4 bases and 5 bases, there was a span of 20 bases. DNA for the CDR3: TGTGCCAGCAGCTCGCTCAAACAGGGTCCTGGGTATGGCTACACCTTC. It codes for CASSSLKQGPGYGYTF.

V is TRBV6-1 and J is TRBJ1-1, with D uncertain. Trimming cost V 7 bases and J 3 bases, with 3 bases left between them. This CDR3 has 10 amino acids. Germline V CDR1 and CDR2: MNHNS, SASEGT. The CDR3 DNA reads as TGTGCCAGCACGGACACTGAAGCTTTCTTT. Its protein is CASTDTEAFF.

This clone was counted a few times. CDR3 coding DNA: TGTGCCAGCAGCTTAGTTCCAGGAACCTACGAGCAGTACGTC. Residues: CASSLVPGTYEQYV. The chain recombines TRBV11-2 with TRBJ2-7, with D unresolved. V was shortened by 1 base and J by 2 bases, with 9 bases between the two germline ends. Germline loops: CDR1 SGHAT, CDR2 FQNNGV. The CDR3 loop spans 14 amino acids.

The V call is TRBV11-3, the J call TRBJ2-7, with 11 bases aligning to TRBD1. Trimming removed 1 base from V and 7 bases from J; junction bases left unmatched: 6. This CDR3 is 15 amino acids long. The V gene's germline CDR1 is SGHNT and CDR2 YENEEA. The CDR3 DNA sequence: TGTGCCAGCAGCTTAGGTGGACAGGGGGCTCGGGAGCAGTACTTC. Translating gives CASSLGGQGAREQYF.

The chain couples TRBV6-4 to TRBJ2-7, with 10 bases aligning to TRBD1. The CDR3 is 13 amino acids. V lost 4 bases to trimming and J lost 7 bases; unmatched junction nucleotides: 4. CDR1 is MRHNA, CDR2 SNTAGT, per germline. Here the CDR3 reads CASSGQGAREQYV. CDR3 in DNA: TGTGCCAGCAGTGGACAGGGGGCGCGTGAGCAGTACGTC.

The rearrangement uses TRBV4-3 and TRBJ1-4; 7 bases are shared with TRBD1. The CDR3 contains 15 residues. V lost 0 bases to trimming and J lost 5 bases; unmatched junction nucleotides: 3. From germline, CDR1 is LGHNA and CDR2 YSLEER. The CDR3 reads CASSQEDRTNEKLFF. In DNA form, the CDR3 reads TGCGCCAGCAGCCAAGAGGACAGGACGAATGAAAAACTGTTTTTT.

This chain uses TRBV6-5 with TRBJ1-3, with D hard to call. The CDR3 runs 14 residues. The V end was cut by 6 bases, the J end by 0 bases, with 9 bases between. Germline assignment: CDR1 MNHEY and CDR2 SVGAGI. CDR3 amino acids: CASRGMVSGNTIYF. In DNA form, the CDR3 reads TGTGCCAGCAGGGGGATGGTCTCTGGAAACACCATATATTTT.

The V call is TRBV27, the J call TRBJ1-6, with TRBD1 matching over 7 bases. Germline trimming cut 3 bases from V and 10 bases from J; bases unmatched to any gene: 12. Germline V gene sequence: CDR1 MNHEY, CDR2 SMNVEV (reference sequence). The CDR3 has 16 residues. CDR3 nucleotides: TGTGCCAGCAGTTTGTCCCCGACAGGGTGGGAATCACCCCTCCACTTT. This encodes CASSLSPTGWESPLHF.

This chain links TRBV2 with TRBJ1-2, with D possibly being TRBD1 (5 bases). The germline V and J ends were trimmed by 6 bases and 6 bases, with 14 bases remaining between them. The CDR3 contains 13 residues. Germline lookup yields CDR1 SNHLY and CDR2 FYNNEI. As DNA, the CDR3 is TGTGCCAGCAGAATAGGGGAAATGGATGGCTACACCTTC. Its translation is CASRIGEMDGYTF.

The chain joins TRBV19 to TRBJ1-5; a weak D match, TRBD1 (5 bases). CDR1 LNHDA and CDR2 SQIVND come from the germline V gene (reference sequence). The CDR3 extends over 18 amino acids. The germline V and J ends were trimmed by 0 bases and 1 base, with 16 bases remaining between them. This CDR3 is CASSIDYGTWDSNQPQHF. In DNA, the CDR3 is TGTGCCAGTAGTATAGATTATGGCACGTGGGACAGCAATCAGCCCCAGCATTTT.

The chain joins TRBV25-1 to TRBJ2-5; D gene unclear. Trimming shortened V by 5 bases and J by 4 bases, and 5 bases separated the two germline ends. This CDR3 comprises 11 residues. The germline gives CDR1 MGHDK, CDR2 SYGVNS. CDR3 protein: CASSRRETQYF. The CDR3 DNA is TGTGCCAGCAGTCGGAGAGAGACCCAGTACTTC.

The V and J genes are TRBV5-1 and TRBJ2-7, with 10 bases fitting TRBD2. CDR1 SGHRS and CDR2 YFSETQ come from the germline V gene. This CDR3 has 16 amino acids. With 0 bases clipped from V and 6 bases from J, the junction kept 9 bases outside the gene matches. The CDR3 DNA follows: TGCGCCAGCAGCTTGGTCGGAAGCGGGAGGGCCGTCGAGCAGTACTTC. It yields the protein CASSLVGSGRAVEQYF.

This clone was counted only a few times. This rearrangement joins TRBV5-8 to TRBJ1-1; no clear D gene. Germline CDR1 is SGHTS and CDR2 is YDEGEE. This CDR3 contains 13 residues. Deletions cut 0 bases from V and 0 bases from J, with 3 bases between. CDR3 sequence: CASSLGLNTEAFF. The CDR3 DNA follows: TGTGCCAGCAGCTTGGGGTTGAACACTGAAGCTTTCTTT.

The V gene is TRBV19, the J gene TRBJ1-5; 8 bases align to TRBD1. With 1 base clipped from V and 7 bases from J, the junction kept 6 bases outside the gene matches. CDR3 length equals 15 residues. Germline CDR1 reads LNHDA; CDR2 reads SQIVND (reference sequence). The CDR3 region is CASSIGQGAQQPQHF. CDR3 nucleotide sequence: TGTGCCAGTAGTATAGGGCAGGGGGCGCAGCAGCCCCAGCATTTT.

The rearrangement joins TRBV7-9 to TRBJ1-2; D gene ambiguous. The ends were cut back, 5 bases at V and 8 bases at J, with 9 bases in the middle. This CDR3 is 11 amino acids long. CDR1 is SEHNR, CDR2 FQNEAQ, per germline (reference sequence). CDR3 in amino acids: CASSARSGYTF. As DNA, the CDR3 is TGTGCCAGCAGCGCCAGGAGCGGCTACACCTTC.

CDR3 in amino acids: CASSFWGTGGGYTF. The CDR3 DNA reads TGTGCCAGCAGCTTCTGGGGGACAGGGGGCGGCTACACCTTC. The rearrangement links TRBV13 to TRBJ1-2; 12 bases are a match to TRBD1. This CDR3 region has 14 residues. V was clipped by 3 bases and J by 8 bases; unmatched bases: 4. Per the germline V gene, CDR1 is PRHDT and CDR2 is FYEKMQ (reference sequence).

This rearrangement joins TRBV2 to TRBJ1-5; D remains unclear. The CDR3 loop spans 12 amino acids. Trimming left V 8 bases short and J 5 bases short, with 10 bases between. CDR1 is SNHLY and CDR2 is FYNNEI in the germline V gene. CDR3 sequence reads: CASWGGDQPQHF. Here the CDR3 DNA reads TGTGCCAGCTGGGGTGGCGATCAGCCCCAGCATTTT.

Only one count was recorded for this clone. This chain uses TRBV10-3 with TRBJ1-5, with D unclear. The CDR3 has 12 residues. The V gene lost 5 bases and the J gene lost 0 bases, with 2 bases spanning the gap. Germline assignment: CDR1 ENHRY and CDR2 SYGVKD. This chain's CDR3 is CAISSSNQPQHF. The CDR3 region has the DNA TGTGCCATCAGTAGTAGCAATCAGCCCCAGCATTTT.

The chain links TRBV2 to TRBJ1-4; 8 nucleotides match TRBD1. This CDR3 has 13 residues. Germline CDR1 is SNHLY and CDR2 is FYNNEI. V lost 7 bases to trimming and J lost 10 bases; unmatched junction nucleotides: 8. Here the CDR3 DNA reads TGTGCCAGCATGACAGGGGTCAGGGGAAAACTGTTTTTT. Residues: CASMTGVRGKLFF.

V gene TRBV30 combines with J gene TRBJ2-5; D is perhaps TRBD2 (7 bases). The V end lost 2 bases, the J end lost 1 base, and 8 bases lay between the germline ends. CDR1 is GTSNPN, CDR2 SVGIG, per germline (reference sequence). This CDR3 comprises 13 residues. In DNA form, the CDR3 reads TGTGCCTGGAGTAGGGGGGGCCAAGAGACCCAGTACTTC. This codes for CAWSRGGQETQYF.

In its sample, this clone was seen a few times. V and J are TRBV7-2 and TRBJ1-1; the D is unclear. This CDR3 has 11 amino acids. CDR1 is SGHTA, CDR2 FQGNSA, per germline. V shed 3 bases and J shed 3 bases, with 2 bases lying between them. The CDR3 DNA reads TGTGCCAGCAGCTTCGACACTGAAGCTTTCTTT. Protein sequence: CASSFDTEAFF.